The 7 T cell receptor beta chains below come from one sample, sequenced in a study of neurological immune-mediated disorders. TCRdb re-called the 5' RACE reads through MiXCR, storing one row per CDR3 protein. Here the sample spans about 65,000 distinct CDR3 sequences, approximately 3.7% being singletons. The material sequenced was PBMCs. Every receptor here comes from a man over 45 with multiple sclerosis.

Only a few counts were recorded for this clonotype. V and J are TRBV9 and TRBJ2-3; D may match TRBD1 or TRBD2 (5 bases each). From germline, CDR1 is SGDLS and CDR2 YYNGEE. Deletions cut 3 bases from V and 8 bases from J, with 13 bases between. There are 13 residues in the CDR3. As DNA, the CDR3 is TGTGCCAGCAGCGGGACACGTGGAGGTACGCAGTATTTT. Encoded protein: CASSGTRGGTQYF.

This clonotype was counted many times. The chain uses TRBV20-1 and TRBJ1-4, with TRBD1 identical over 7 bases. Germline loops: CDR1 DFQATT, CDR2 SNEGSKA (reference sequence). The CDR3 is 14 residues long. The ends lost 0 bases at V and 11 bases at J; junction bases unmatched: 9. This chain's CDR3 is CSARDRETGLKLFF. CDR3 DNA sequence: TGCAGTGCTAGAGATCGGGAGACAGGGCTGAAACTGTTTTTT.

This clonotype was picked up many times. This chain uses TRBV7-2 with TRBJ2-5; D remains ambiguous. The CDR3 spans 15 residues. The V gene lost 3 bases and the J gene lost 0 bases, with 11 bases spanning the gap. Looked up from germline, CDR1 is SGHTA and CDR2 is FQGNSA. The CDR3 DNA reads as TGTGCCAGCAGCTTGATAGTAGAGAACCAAGAGACCCAGTACTTC. The encoded protein is CASSLIVENQETQYF.

This clonotype showed up many times. The chain recombines TRBV5-1 with TRBJ1-1, with unresolved D. CDR3 length: 13 amino acids. Germline values: CDR1 SGHRS, CDR2 YFSETQ. V was shortened by 3 bases and J by 1 base, with 7 bases between the two germline ends. In DNA, the CDR3 is TGCGCCAGCAGCTCAAACTGGAACACTGAAGCTTTCTTT. Residues: CASSSNWNTEAFF.

This clonotype was detected many times. CDR3 loop: CASSSQTGFVTANYGYTF. CDR3 coding DNA: TGCGCCAGCAGCTCCCAGACAGGGTTCGTAACGGCTAACTATGGCTACACCTTC. The chain carries TRBV5-1 and TRBJ1-2; 7 bases match TRBD1. This CDR3 is 18 amino acids long. The germline V gene has CDR1 SGHRS and CDR2 YFSETQ. Losses at the gene ends were 3 bases for V and 0 bases for J; bases not matched to a gene: 14.

This clonotype was counted many times. The chain couples TRBV18 to TRBJ2-5, with D hard to call. The V and J ends lost 4 bases and 1 base respectively, with 4 bases between them. The CDR3 length is 12 residues. Looked up from germline, CDR1 is KGHSH and CDR2 is LQKENI. CDR3 sequence: CASSRIQETQYF. The CDR3 bases are TGTGCCAGCTCACGGATCCAAGAGACCCAGTACTTC.

As regards this clonotype: A much more abundant neighbour one base away suggests this may be a read error. This chain's CDR3 is CASSLGGAVRKIQYF. Here the CDR3 DNA reads TGTGCCAGCAGCTTAGGGGGGGCGGTAAGGAAAATTCAGTACTTC. The chain combines TRBV7-2 with TRBJ2-4; D may be TRBD1 or TRBD2 (6 bases each). The germline V and J ends were trimmed by 1 base and 10 bases, with 17 bases remaining between them. The CDR3 covers 15 residues. The germline V gene has CDR1 SGHTA and CDR2 FQGNSA.